This TCR beta chain appears in the sequencing data of a study of blood T cells in healthy people across ages. Overall study findings and caveats: A roughly linear fall in TCR beta diversity per million T cells was seen with increasing age. Possibly confounding the expanded clonotype changes was the fact that donor CMV status was unknown. Naive T cell percentage showed a strong correlation with the diversity of TCR beta.

Together with a sample-barcoded 5' primer, a J-beta primer mix was included in a second PCR lasting about 7 to 12 cycles. TCRdb recomputed calls from the 5' RACE reads with MiXCR, one row per CDR3 protein. The sample carries over 600,000 distinct CDR3 sequences, around 50% recorded once. Turning to this clonotype: Its antigen is not identified.

The CDR3 is 15 residues long. Germline values: CDR1 DFQATT, CDR2 SNEGSKA (reference sequence). The germline V and J ends were trimmed by 5 bases and 7 bases, with 21 bases remaining between them. The specimen was blood. The sequence came from a man aged 35-49 years in good health. The V gene is TRBV20-1, the J gene TRBJ1-5; tentative D call: TRBD1 (5 bases). This chain's CDR3 is CSASIPGTETQPQHF. The CDR3 DNA reads TGCAGTGCTTCGATTCCAGGGACCGAAACCCAGCCCCAGCATTTT.